Given below is one T cell receptor beta chain in context. Source study methods: Amplified reference gene primers provided the basis for estimating nucleated cell counts. The repertoire was sequenced with immunoSEQ multiplex PCR; TCRdb's copy has only in-frame clones and lacks some. That table is the source of V, J and clone size, and D and trimming were worked out from the DNA. Among more than 100,000 clones listed, approximately 84% were seen once. Germline V gene lookup returns CDR1 MNHNY and CDR2 SVGAGI (reference sequence). The CDR3 is 16 amino acids. With 6 bases clipped from V and 6 bases from J, the junction kept 15 bases outside the gene matches. This sample is part of a study of blood T cell repertoires in COVID-19. Study background: Whether acute or convalescent, the COVID-19 samples came from the United States, Italy and Spain. T cells, B-cell-depleted T cells, or PBMCs provided the cDNA or gDNA that served as material.

Sequenced input: peripheral blood. This TCR was sampled from a woman of 80 years or more with acute or convalescent COVID-19. This chain links TRBV6-6 with TRBJ2-7; 9 nucleotides line up with TRBD2. This chain's CDR3 is CASSPRGLAGPGEQYF. The CDR3 coding sequence is TGTGCCAGCAGCCCGCGCGGTCTAGCGGGACCGGGCGAGCAGTACTTC.